The next 3 T cell receptor beta chains were all read from a single sample in a study of shared clonotypes between healthy human individuals. Data came from immunoSEQ multiplex PCR; TCRdb stores just in-frame clones and leaves some out. The sample holds roughly 170,000 clones, around 63% seen once. The sequenced sample consisted of memory CD4+ T cells sorted from blood. The subset here: CD45RA-negative fraction. These receptors were taken from a man aged 30 to 39 in good health.

The chain couples TRBV7-9 to TRBJ1-1, with 7 bases fitting TRBD1. CDR1 is SEHNR and CDR2 is FQNEAQ in the germline V gene (reference sequence). Trimming removed 1 base from V and 0 bases from J; junction bases left unmatched: 2. This CDR3 comprises 15 residues. The CDR3 spells CASSLGGTVNTEAFF. The CDR3 DNA reads as TGTGCCAGCAGCTTAGGTGGGACAGTGAACACTGAAGCTTTCTTT.

The CDR3 loop is CASRPGLAGSDTQYF. The CDR3 DNA follows: TGTGCCAGCAGGCCGGGACTAGCAGGTTCCGATACGCAGTATTTT. The J gene is TRBJ2-3, the V gene TRBV6-1; 9 bases match TRBD2. The CDR3 runs to 15 residues. The germline V gene has CDR1 MNHNS and CDR2 SASEGT. Trimming at V came to 6 bases and at J to 6 bases, leaving 10 bases not matched to a gene.

The chain links TRBV20-1 to TRBJ2-7, with 7 bases fitting TRBD2. The CDR3 totals 11 residues. The germline V gene has CDR1 DFQATT and CDR2 SNEGSKA (reference sequence). The CDR3 nucleotides read TGCAGCGCGGGACTAATCTACGAGCAGTACTTC. Amino acids: CSAGLIYEQYF.